This TCR beta chain was sequenced in a study of T cells in Graves' hyperthyroidism and ophthalmopathy. Findings and limits, study-wide: Ophthalmopathy was identified by the model a median roughly six months ahead of onset. Within blood appeared most thyroid clonotypes that had expanded above 0.001.

Uncontrolled infection, other autoimmune disease, pregnancy or lactation led to exclusion. Diagnosing involved the use of clinical symptoms, serum thyroxine and TRAb, thyroid ultrasound and orbital computed tomography. About this clonotype: What it binds is not known.

Trimming removed 2 bases at V and 4 bases at J, with 10 bases between. Germline assignment: CDR1 SGHRS and CDR2 YFSETQ. The CDR3 loop spans 14 amino acids. What was amplified from RNA transcripts were TCR beta CDR3 regions. The HTBI primer set served for first-round RT-PCR of the TCR CDR3. One entry per CDR3 protein, called by TCRdb with MiXCR from the multiplex PCR reads. The sample lists hundreds of thousands of distinct CDR3 sequences; under 15% were seen once. The J gene is TRBJ1-3, the V gene TRBV5-1; D not resolved. The receptor was derived from a young man with Graves' ophthalmopathy. Sequencing was carried out using blood. The chain's CDR3 is CASSFAVSGNTIYF. DNA of the CDR3: TGCGCCAGCAGCTTCGCCGTATCCGGAAACACCATATATTTT.